The rows below give T cell receptor beta chains drawn from one sample of a study of blood T cells in healthy people across ages. TCRdb itself ran the 5' RACE reads through MiXCR, one entry per CDR3 protein. The repertoire holds hundreds of thousands of distinct CDR3 sequences, 25% to 35% seen once, with around 14% in the top ten. The sample consisted of blood. The receptors were gathered from an elderly woman in good health. Each CDR3 is given with its conserved first and last residue. D genes are given only for firm matches. Only some rows state a clone size, as once, few, many or a class for expanded clones.

.	TRBV5-6	TRBD1	TRBJ1-5	CASSLEGAHQLQHF	TGTGCCAGCAGCTTGGAGGGGGCTCACCAGCTCCAGCATTTT
.	TRBV11-2	.	TRBJ1-2	CASGLDQVRGCGYTF	TGTGCCAGCGGCTTAGATCAAGTACGGGGGTGCGGCTACACCTTC
medium-sized	TRBV6-1	.	TRBJ1-2	CASSVTGYGYTF	TGTGCCAGCTCTGTCACAGGCTATGGCTACACCTTC
few	TRBV24-1	.	TRBJ2-2	CATQKTEFTGELFF	TGTGCCACCCAGAAAACAGAATTCACCGGGGAGCTGTTTTTT
few	TRBV29-1	.	TRBJ1-1	CSGRLNTEAFF	TGCAGCGGTAGACTGAACACTGAAGCTTTCTTT
many	TRBV2	TRBD2	TRBJ2-3	CASLRGGAMTDTQYF	TGTGCCAGCCTCCGCGGGGGGGCTATGACAGATACGCAGTATTTT
.	TRBV29-1	TRBD1	TRBJ1-2	CSVETGQNYGYTF	TGCAGCGTTGAAACGGGACAGAACTATGGCTACACCTTC
many	TRBV4-1	TRBD1	TRBJ2-7	CASSQGGGQGPFSYEQYF	TGCGCCAGCAGCCAAGGGGGTGGACAGGGGCCTTTTTCCTACGAGCAGTACTTC
many	TRBV12-3/TRBV12-4	.	TRBJ1-5	CASSLGQDVNQPQHF	TGTGCCAGCAGTTTAGGACAGGACGTCAATCAGCCCCAGCATTTT
.	TRBV6-6	TRBD1	TRBJ1-5	CASSYSQGGYQPQHF	TGTGCCAGCAGTTACTCGCAGGGGGGCTATCAGCCCCAGCATTTT
many	TRBV11-2	TRBD2	TRBJ2-1	CASSSSSGGAYNEQFF	TGTGCCAGCAGCTCCTCTAGCGGGGGCGCATACAATGAGCAGTTCTTC
many	TRBV20-1	.	TRBJ2-7	CSASPGRKYEQYF	TGCAGTGCTTCCCCGGGACGAAAGTACGAGCAGTACTTC
.	TRBV6-6	.	TRBJ2-6	CVSLLTSGANVLTF	TGTGTCAGCCTTTTGACCTCTGGGGCCAACGTCCTGACTTTC
many	TRBV7-9	TRBD1	TRBJ1-1	CASSPGTGLNTEAFF	TGTGCCAGCAGCCCGGGGACAGGCTTGAACACTGAAGCTTTCTTT
many	TRBV12-3/TRBV12-4	TRBD1	TRBJ1-2	CASSFPDRGVYGYTF	TGTGCCAGCAGTTTTCCGGACAGGGGAGTCTATGGCTACACCTTC
many	TRBV7-9	.	TRBJ1-6	CASSWASYNSPLHF	TGTGCCAGCAGCTGGGCCTCCTATAATTCACCCCTCCACTTT
few	TRBV20-1	.	TRBJ2-3	CSARVGDTQYF	TGCAGTGCTCGAGTCGGGGATACGCAGTATTTT
many	TRBV29-1	TRBD2	TRBJ2-2	CSASGVSGELFF	TGCAGCGCGAGCGGGGTATCCGGGGAGCTGTTTTTT
few	TRBV20-1	.	TRBJ2-7	CSARNPGPRGYF	TGCAGTGCTAGAAACCCGGGCCCACGAGGGTACTTC
.	TRBV18	.	TRBJ1-1	CASSPLPVLNTEAFF	TGTGCCAGCTCCCCTCTTCCGGTTTTGAACACTGAAGCTTTCTTT